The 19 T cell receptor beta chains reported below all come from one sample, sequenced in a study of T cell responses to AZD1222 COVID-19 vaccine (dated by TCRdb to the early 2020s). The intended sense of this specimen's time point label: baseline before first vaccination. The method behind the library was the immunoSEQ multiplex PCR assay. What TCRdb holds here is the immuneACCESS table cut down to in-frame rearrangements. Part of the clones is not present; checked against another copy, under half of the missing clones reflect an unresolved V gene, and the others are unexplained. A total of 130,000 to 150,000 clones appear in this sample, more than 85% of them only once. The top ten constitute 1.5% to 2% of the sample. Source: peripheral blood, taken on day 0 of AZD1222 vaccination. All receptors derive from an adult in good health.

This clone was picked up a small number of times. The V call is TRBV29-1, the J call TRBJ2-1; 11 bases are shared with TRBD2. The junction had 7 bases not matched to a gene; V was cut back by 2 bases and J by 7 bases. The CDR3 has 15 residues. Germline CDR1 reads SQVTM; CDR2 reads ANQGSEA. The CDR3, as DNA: TGCAGCGTTGAAAGGCTAGCGGGAGGAGATAATGAGCAGTTCTTC. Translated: CSVERLAGGDNEQFF.

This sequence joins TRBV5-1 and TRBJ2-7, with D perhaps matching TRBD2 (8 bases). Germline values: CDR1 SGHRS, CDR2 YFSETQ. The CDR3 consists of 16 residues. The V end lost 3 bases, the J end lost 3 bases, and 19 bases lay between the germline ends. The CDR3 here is CASSSPGGTEVYEQYF. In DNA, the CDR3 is TGCGCCAGCAGCTCACCGGGGGGGACAGAAGTCTACGAGCAGTACTTC.

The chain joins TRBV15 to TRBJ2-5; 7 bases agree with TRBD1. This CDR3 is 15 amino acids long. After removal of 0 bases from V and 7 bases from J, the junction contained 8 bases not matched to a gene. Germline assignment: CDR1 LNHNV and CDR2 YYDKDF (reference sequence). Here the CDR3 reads CATSRDPGRQGTQYF. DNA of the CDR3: TGTGCCACCAGCAGAGATCCCGGCCGACAGGGGACCCAGTACTTC.

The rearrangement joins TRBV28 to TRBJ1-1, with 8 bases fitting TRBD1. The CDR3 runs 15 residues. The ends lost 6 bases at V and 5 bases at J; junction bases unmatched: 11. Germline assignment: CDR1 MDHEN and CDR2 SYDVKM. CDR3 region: CASSPRTGSWTEAFF. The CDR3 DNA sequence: TGTGCCAGCAGCCCTCGGACAGGGAGTTGGACTGAAGCTTTCTTT.

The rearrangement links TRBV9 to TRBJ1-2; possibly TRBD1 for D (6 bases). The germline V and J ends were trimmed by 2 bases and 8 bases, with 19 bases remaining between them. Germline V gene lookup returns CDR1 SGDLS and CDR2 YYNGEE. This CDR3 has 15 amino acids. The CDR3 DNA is TGTGCCAGCAGCGTCTCACAGGGTTGGACGTGGGGCTACACCTTC. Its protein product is CASSVSQGWTWGYTF.

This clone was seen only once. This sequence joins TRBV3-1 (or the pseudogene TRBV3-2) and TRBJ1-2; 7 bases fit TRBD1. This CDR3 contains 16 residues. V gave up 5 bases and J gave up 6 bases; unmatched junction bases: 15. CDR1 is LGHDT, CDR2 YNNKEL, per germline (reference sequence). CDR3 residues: CASSALDSLRGNGYTF. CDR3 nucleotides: TGTGCCAGCAGCGCACTCGACTCCCTCAGGGGGAATGGCTACACCTTC.

The CDR3 nucleotides read TGTGCCAGCACCGCGCGGGGCGGGAGCGGCTACACCTTC. Amino acid sequence: CASTARGGSGYTF. This chain links TRBV27 with TRBJ1-2; D might be TRBD1 (5 bases). The V end lost 7 bases, the J end lost 8 bases, and 17 bases lay between the germline ends. The CDR3 has 13 amino acids. Looked up from germline, CDR1 is MNHEY and CDR2 is SMNVEV (reference sequence).

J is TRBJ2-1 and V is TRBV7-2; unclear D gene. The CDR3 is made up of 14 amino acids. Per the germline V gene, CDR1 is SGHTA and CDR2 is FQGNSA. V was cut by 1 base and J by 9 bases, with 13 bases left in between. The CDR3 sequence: CASSLGVKTVEQFF. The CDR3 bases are TGTGCCAGCAGCTTAGGTGTTAAAACGGTTGAGCAGTTCTTC.

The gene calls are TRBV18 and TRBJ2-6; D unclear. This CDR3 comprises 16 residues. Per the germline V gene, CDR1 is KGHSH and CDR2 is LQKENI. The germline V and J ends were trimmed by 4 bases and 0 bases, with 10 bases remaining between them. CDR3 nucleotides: TGTGCCAGCTCACAAATGGGGATCTCTGGGGCCAACGTCCTGACTTTC. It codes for CASSQMGISGANVLTF.

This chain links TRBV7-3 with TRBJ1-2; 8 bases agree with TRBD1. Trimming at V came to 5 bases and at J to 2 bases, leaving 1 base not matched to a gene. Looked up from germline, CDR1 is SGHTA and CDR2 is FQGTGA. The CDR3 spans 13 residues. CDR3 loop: CASSRTGNYGYTF. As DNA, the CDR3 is TGTGCCAGCAGCAGGACAGGGAACTATGGCTACACCTTC.

The CDR3 reads CASRPGQGRPTNEKLFF. CDR3 in DNA: TGTGCCAGTCGACCGGGACAGGGCCGTCCAACTAATGAAAAACTGTTTTTT. This chain connects TRBV19 to TRBJ1-4; 9 bases line up with TRBD1. Per germline, CDR1 LNHDA and CDR2 SQIVND (reference sequence). Losses at the gene ends were 8 bases for V and 0 bases for J; bases not matched to a gene: 10. This CDR3 is built from 17 residues.

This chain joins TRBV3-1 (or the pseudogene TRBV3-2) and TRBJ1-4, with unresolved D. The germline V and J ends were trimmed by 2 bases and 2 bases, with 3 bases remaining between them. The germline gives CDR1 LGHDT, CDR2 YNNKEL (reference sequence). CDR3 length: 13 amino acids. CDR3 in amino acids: CASSQLTNEKLFF. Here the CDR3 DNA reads TGTGCCAGCAGCCAATTGACTAATGAAAAACTGTTTTTT.

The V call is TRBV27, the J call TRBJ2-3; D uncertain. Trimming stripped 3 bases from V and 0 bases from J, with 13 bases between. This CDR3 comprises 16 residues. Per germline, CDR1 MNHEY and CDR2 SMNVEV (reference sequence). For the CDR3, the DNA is TGTGCCAGCAGTTTTCGGTTTACGACTAGCACAGATACGCAGTATTTT. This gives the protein CASSFRFTTSTDTQYF.

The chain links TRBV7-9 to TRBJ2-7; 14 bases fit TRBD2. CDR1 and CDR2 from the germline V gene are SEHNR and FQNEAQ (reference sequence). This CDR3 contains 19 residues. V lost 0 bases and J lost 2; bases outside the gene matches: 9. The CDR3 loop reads CASSLAAVTSGGATYEQYF. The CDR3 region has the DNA TGTGCCAGCAGCTTAGCCGCCGTGACTAGCGGGGGGGCCACCTACGAGCAGTACTTC. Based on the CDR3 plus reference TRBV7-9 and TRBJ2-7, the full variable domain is DTGVSQNPRHKITKRGQNVTFRCDPISEHNRLYWYRQTLGQGPEFLTYFQNEAQLEKSRLLSDRFSAERPKGSFSTLEIQRTEQGDSAMYLCASSLAAVTSGGATYEQYFGPGTRLTVT.

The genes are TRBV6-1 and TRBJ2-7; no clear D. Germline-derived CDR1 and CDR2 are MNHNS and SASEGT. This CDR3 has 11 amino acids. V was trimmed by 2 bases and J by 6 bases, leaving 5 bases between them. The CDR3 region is CASSEIGEQYF. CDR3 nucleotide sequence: TGTGCCAGCAGTGAAATCGGCGAGCAGTACTTC.

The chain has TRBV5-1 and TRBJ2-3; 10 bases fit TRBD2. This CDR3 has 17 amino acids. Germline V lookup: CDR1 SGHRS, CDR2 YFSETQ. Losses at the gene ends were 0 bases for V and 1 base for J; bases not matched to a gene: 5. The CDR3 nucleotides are TGCGCCAGCAGCTTGGAACTAGCGGGGACGGGCACAGATACGCAGTATTTT. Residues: CASSLELAGTGTDTQYF.

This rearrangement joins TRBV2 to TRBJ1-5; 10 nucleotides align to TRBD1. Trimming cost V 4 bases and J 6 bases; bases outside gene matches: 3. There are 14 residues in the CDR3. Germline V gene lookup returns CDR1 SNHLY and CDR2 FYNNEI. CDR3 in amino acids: CASSGQGAFQPQHF. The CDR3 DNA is TGTGCCAGCAGTGGACAGGGGGCTTTTCAGCCCCAGCATTTT.

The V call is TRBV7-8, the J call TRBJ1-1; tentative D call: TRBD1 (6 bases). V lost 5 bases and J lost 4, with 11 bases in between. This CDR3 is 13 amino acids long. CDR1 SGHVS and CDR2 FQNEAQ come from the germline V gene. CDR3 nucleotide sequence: TGTGCCAGCAGCAAAGGGGGGAGCACTGAAGCTTTCTTT. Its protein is CASSKGGSTEAFF. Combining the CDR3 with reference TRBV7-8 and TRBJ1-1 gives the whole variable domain GAGVSQSPRYKVAKRGQDVALRCDPISGHVSLFWYQQALGQGPEFLTYFQNEAQLDKSGLPSDRFFAERPEGSVSTLKIQRTQQEDSAVYLCASSKGGSTEAFFGQGTRLTVV.

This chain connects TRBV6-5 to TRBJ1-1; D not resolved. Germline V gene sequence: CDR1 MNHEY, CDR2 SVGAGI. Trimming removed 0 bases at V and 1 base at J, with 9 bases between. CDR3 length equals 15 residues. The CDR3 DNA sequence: TGTGCCAGCAGTTACTCGTTGGCCGCGAACACTGAAGCTTTCTTT. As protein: CASSYSLAANTEAFF.